This T cell receptor (beta chain) stems from a study of glioma-infiltrating T cells. The iRepertoire nested amplicon-rescue multiplex PCR amplified TCR alpha and beta CDR3s from RNA. TCRdb passed the multiplex PCR reads through MiXCR, listing each CDR3 protein once. The sample consists of more than 85,000 distinct CDR3 sequences, approximately 26% of them appearing once. The sequenced sample consisted of glioma tissue, nonneoplastic brain tissue, or PBMCs (not recorded which). This receptor was taken from a human donor with low-grade glioma or glioblastoma, undergoing nonglioma brain surgery, or in good health (not recorded which).

The CDR3 bases are TGTGCCAGTAGTATAGTCCTAGGAGAGACCCAGTACTTC. It specifies CASSIVLGETQYF. The chain has TRBV19 and TRBJ2-5, with D hard to call. V was trimmed by 1 base and J by 4 bases, leaving 7 bases between them. This CDR3 region has 13 residues. The germline V gene encodes CDR1 LNHDA and CDR2 SQIVND (reference sequence).